What follows are 26 T cell receptor beta chains derived from one specimen sequenced in a study of blood T cell repertoires in COVID-19. This table comes from immunoSEQ multiplex PCR, and its TCRdb copy is limited to in-frame clones, with some not included. The sample consists of about 300,000 clones, 65% to 85% of them appearing once. The sequencing input was peripheral blood. The receptor source for this set is a human donor with COVID-19, enrolled during active disease. The donor label of this sample is uncertain.

The CDR3 sequence: CASSPPVRGGTDTQYF. As DNA, the CDR3 is TGTGCCAGCTCACCACCGGTTAGGGGTGGCACAGATACGCAGTATTTT. V gene TRBV18 combines with J gene TRBJ2-3; D may be TRBD1 (5 bases). The V gene's germline CDR1 is KGHSH and CDR2 LQKENI. This CDR3 has 16 residues. The V and J ends lost 0 bases and 1 base respectively, with 11 bases between them. Full variable domain (remainder filled in from reference TRBV18 and TRBJ2-3): NAGVMQNPRHLVRRRGQEARLRCSPMKGHSHVYWYRQLPEEGLKFMVYLQKENIIDESGMPKERFSAEFPKEGPSILRIQQVVRGDSAAYFCASSPPVRGGTDTQYFGPGTRLTVL.

The count of this clone is one. The chain has TRBV5-1 and TRBJ2-5; the D is unclear. The germline gives CDR1 SGHRS, CDR2 YFSETQ. The V and J ends lost 0 bases and 1 base respectively, with 10 bases between them. The CDR3 has 15 amino acids. CDR3 sequence (DNA): TGCGCCAGCAGCTTGGTCTCAGGCGCCCAAGAGACCCAGTACTTC. Its translation: CASSLVSGAQETQYF.

The DNA for the CDR3 is TGTGCCAGCAGCTCGAGACTAGCGGGAGTAACAGATACGCAGTATTTT. Amino acids: CASSSRLAGVTDTQYF. The gene calls are TRBV5-4 and TRBJ2-3, with 12 bases identical to TRBD2. V gave up 3 bases and J gave up 3 bases; unmatched junction bases: 5. The CDR3 is made up of 16 amino acids. Per germline, CDR1 SGHNT and CDR2 YYREEE (reference sequence). Variable domain in full (rest from reference TRBV5-4 and TRBJ2-3): ETGVTQSPTHLIKTRGQQVTLRCSSQSGHNTVSWYQQALGQGPQFIFQYYREEENGRGNFPPRFSGLQFPNYSSELNVNALELDDSALYLCASSSRLAGVTDTQYFGPGTRLTVL.

The rearrangement joins TRBV19 to TRBJ1-5; D possibly corresponds to TRBD1 (6 bases). The germline V gene has CDR1 LNHDA and CDR2 SQIVND (reference sequence). V shed 4 bases and J shed 7 bases, with 17 bases lying between them. This CDR3 contains 15 residues. This chain's CDR3 is CASSTLEKGQQPQHF. The CDR3 DNA sequence: TGTGCCAGTAGTACCCTCGAAAAGGGACAACAGCCCCAGCATTTT. The full variable domain, with the rest looked up from reference TRBV19 and TRBJ1-5, is DGGITQSPKYLFRKEGQNVTLSCEQNLNHDAMYWYRQDPGQGLRLIYYSQIVNDFQKGDIAEGYSVSREKKESFPLTVTSAQKNPTAFYLCASSTLEKGQQPQHFGDGTRLSIL.

The V and J genes are TRBV19 and TRBJ1-1; 8 nucleotides match TRBD1. Germline values: CDR1 LNHDA, CDR2 SQIVND (reference sequence). The CDR3 covers 16 residues. V was pared by 5 bases and J by 3 bases, with 11 bases of the junction left unmatched. The CDR3 DNA reads TGTGCCAGTAGTTCTGACAGGGGAGTTACGTACACTGAAGCTTTCTTT. The encoded protein is CASSSDRGVTYTEAFF.

The chain couples TRBV6-5 to TRBJ1-5, with a weak D call TRBD1 (5 bases). The CDR3 sequence is 16 residues long. V was pared by 2 bases and J by 7 bases, with 18 bases between. Germline assignment: CDR1 MNHEY and CDR2 SVGAGI. CDR3 loop: CASSYLPGGDGQPQHF. Written as DNA, the CDR3 is TGTGCCAGCAGTTACCTCCCGGGAGGGGATGGACAGCCCCAGCATTTT.

V is TRBV7-3 and J is TRBJ2-7; 10 bases are shared with TRBD1. J lost 4 bases, V lost 2 bases, and 8 bases had no gene match. Germline CDR1 reads SGHTA; CDR2 reads FQGTGA. This CDR3 comprises 16 residues. CDR3 sequence reads: CASSLGRGQGEYEQYF. The DNA for the CDR3 is TGTGCCAGCAGCTTAGGGCGTGGACAGGGGGAGTACGAGCAGTACTTC.

V and J are TRBV5-4 and TRBJ2-3; unclear D gene. The CDR3 runs to 14 residues. Trimming left V 0 bases short and J 1 base short, with 6 bases between. Per the germline V gene, CDR1 is SGHNT and CDR2 is YYREEE (reference sequence). This CDR3 reads CASSLELGTDTQYF. The CDR3 region has the DNA TGTGCCAGCAGCTTGGAACTGGGCACAGATACGCAGTATTTT.

The chain is built from TRBV6-5 and TRBJ2-3; 11 bases map to TRBD2. Germline CDR1 and CDR2: MNHEY and SVGAGI. This CDR3 spans 15 amino acids. V lost 5 bases to trimming and J lost 4 bases; unmatched junction nucleotides: 5. As DNA, the CDR3 is TGTGCCAGCAGTCAAATAGCGGGAGGGGCAGATACGCAGTATTTT. Translation: CASSQIAGGADTQYF.

The rearrangement links TRBV6-6 to TRBJ1-5; D is perhaps TRBD1 (5 bases). CDR1 MNHNY and CDR2 SVGAGI come from the germline V gene (reference sequence). The CDR3 is 14 residues long. Trimming shortened V by 8 bases and J by 0 bases, and 11 bases separated the two germline ends. The CDR3 bases are TGTGCCAGCTCGGAGACAGATAGCAATCAGCCCCAGCATTTT. It translates to CASSETDSNQPQHF.

The genes are TRBV30 and TRBJ2-1; D gene ambiguous. The germline gives CDR1 GTSNPN, CDR2 SVGIG (reference sequence). Trimming took off 2 bases at V and 4 bases at J, with 9 bases between the two ends. The CDR3 sequence is 13 residues long. The CDR3 sequence: CAWSPIEYNEQFF. Written as DNA, the CDR3 is TGTGCCTGGAGTCCCATAGAGTACAATGAGCAGTTCTTC.

The V gene is TRBV5-1, the J gene TRBJ1-1; D might be TRBD1 (5 bases). The CDR3 contains 13 residues. V lost 4 bases, J lost 3 bases, and 10 bases lay in between. Germline V CDR1 and CDR2: SGHRS, YFSETQ. As DNA, the CDR3 is TGCGCCAGCAGCCCGTGGGGGGACACTGAAGCTTTCTTT. Translation: CASSPWGDTEAFF.

With regard to this clone: One end of the junction fails to match germline, which may point to a read error. The J gene is TRBJ1-2, the V gene TRBV7-7, with TRBD1 identical over 10 bases. Germline CDR1 is SSHAT and CDR2 is FNYEAQ (reference sequence). This CDR3 contains 16 residues. DNA of the CDR3: TGTGCTAGCAGCCCGCATCGACAGGGGGCAAACTATGGCTACACCTTC. Residues: CASSPHRQGANYGYTF.

V is TRBV19 and J is TRBJ2-1, with 10 nucleotides matching TRBD2. Germline values: CDR1 LNHDA, CDR2 SQIVND (reference sequence). This CDR3 comprises 18 residues. V shed 4 bases, J shed 5 bases, and the junction held 14 bases outside the gene matches. The CDR3 DNA sequence: TGTGCCAGTAGTAGCCCTAGCGGGAGCCCCGGGGTTAACAATGAGCAGTTCTTC. Translating gives CASSSPSGSPGVNNEQFF.

The chain recombines TRBV5-1 with TRBJ1-2; no clear D gene. This CDR3 is built from 13 residues. Germline assignment: CDR1 SGHRS and CDR2 YFSETQ. Trimming took off 0 bases at V and 6 bases at J, with 9 bases between the two ends. The CDR3 DNA is TGCGCCAGCAGCTTGGAAGGTCAGGATGGCTACACCTTC. It codes for CASSLEGQDGYTF.

The rearrangement joins TRBV19 to TRBJ2-1; 10 nucleotides agree with TRBD1. CDR3 length equals 17 residues. J lost 0 bases, V lost 4 bases, and 6 bases had no gene match. Per germline, CDR1 LNHDA and CDR2 SQIVND (reference sequence). The CDR3 DNA sequence: TGTGCCAGTAGTACCAGACAGGGGGCGAGCTCCTACAATGAGCAGTTCTTC. Translating gives CASSTRQGASSYNEQFF.

This sequence joins TRBV7-9 and TRBJ2-6; tentatively, D is TRBD1 (6 bases). V was pared by 4 bases and J by 0 bases, with 16 bases between. Germline V CDR1 and CDR2: SEHNR, FQNEAQ (reference sequence). The CDR3 loop spans 18 amino acids. Written as DNA, the CDR3 is TGTGCCAGCAGCTGGGTGACAGGCGACCTCTCTGGGGCCAACGTCCTGACTTTC. As protein: CASSWVTGDLSGANVLTF.

The chain uses TRBV7-3 and TRBJ2-3; 12 nucleotides line up with TRBD2. Germline V lookup: CDR1 SGHTA, CDR2 FQGTGA. After removal of 4 bases from V and 7 bases from J, the junction contained 15 bases not matched to a gene. CDR3 length: 18 residues. The CDR3 is CASSSLAGGPFSSHTQYF. DNA for the CDR3: TGTGCCAGCAGCTCCCTAGCGGGAGGGCCTTTTTCATCGCATACGCAGTATTTT. Based on the CDR3 plus reference TRBV7-3 and TRBJ2-3, the full variable domain is GAGVSQTPSNKVTEKGKYVELRCDPISGHTALYWYRQSLGQGPEFLIYFQGTGAADDSGLPNDRFFAVRPEGSVSTLKIQRTERGDSAVYLCASSSLAGGPFSSHTQYFGPGTRLTVL.

V usage is TRBV27 and J usage is TRBJ2-7; tentatively, D is TRBD1 (7 bases). The CDR3 spans 16 residues. Trimming shortened V by 6 bases and J by 1 base, and 19 bases separated the two germline ends. Per germline, CDR1 MNHEY and CDR2 SMNVEV (reference sequence). The chain's CDR3 is CASRRGLASESYEQYF. CDR3 sequence (DNA): TGTGCCAGCAGGAGGGGGCTGGCTAGCGAATCCTACGAGCAGTACTTC.

J is TRBJ2-5 and V is TRBV29-1, with TRBD2 as a possible D gene (7 bases). CDR1 is SQVTM, CDR2 ANQGSEA, per germline. V was clipped by 7 bases and J by 2 bases, with 14 bases between them. The CDR3 length is 13 residues. CDR3 loop: CSAGGGRQETQYF. The DNA of the CDR3 is TGCAGCGCTGGGGGGGGGCGGCAAGAGACCCAGTACTTC.

The genes are TRBV4-2 and TRBJ2-2; 11 bases align to TRBD2. Germline trimming cut 1 base from V and 3 bases from J; bases unmatched to any gene: 4. Germline lookup yields CDR1 LGHNA and CDR2 YNFKEQ. The CDR3 has 17 residues. This CDR3 reads CASSQVAGGQHTGELFF. The CDR3 DNA is TGTGCCAGCAGCCAAGTAGCGGGAGGGCAACACACCGGGGAGCTGTTTTTT.

This chain uses TRBV3-1 (or the pseudogene TRBV3-2) with TRBJ2-3, with 7 bases matching TRBD2. V was pared by 0 bases and J by 0 bases, with 9 bases of the junction left unmatched. This CDR3 comprises 18 residues. CDR1 and CDR2 (germline): LGHDT, YNNKEL (reference sequence). The CDR3 DNA reads TGTGCCAGCAGCCAAGATAGGGGTAGCGGGCCTAGCACAGATACGCAGTATTTT. It encodes CASSQDRGSGPSTDTQYF.

V and J are TRBV28 and TRBJ2-7; tentatively, D is TRBD1 (6 bases). Trimming shortened V by 5 bases and J by 3 bases, and 17 bases separated the two germline ends. The germline V gene has CDR1 MDHEN and CDR2 SYDVKM. This CDR3 has 15 residues. CDR3 residues: CASSPSGTLDYEQYF. The CDR3 bases are TGTGCCAGCAGTCCCTCAGGGACACTAGACTACGAGCAGTACTTC.

This chain uses TRBV5-1 with TRBJ2-3; D is ambiguous. Trimming took 4 bases from V and 2 from J, leaving 5 bases between them. The CDR3 length is 12 residues. Germline V gene data show CDR1 as SGHRS and CDR2 as YFSETQ. In DNA, the CDR3 is TGCGCCAGCAGCATCAACACAGATACGCAGTATTTT. Amino acids: CASSINTDTQYF.

This clone was seen a single time. The J gene is TRBJ1-5, the V gene TRBV9; D gene uncertain. The CDR3 runs 14 residues. Per germline, CDR1 SGDLS and CDR2 YYNGEE. Trimming shortened V by 0 bases and J by 6 bases, and 10 bases separated the two germline ends. Here the CDR3 DNA reads TGTGCCAGCAGCGTAGGGGAGTTGAGTCAGCCCCAGCATTTT. It codes for CASSVGELSQPQHF.

This chain uses TRBV5-1 with TRBJ2-3, with D hard to call. Germline V gene data show CDR1 as SGHRS and CDR2 as YFSETQ. The CDR3 runs 15 residues. Trimming shortened V by 1 base and J by 1 base, and 10 bases separated the two germline ends. The CDR3 bases are TGCGCCAGCAGCTTGACAGCAAGTGGCACAGATACGCAGTATTTT. Its protein is CASSLTASGTDTQYF.